This TCR beta chain was sequenced in a study of T cells in Graves' hyperthyroidism and ophthalmopathy. RNA transcripts provided the source from which TCR beta CDR3 regions were amplified. Using the HTBI primer set, a first-round RT-PCR was run on the TCR CDR3. Via MiXCR, TCRdb re-called the multiplex PCR reads, giving one row per CDR3 protein. In the table there are fewer than 850,000 distinct CDR3 sequences, 17% of which are singletons. CDR1 MNHNS and CDR2 SASEGT come from the germline V gene. V lost 6 bases and J lost 13; bases outside the gene matches: 8. The CDR3 length is 13 residues. Criteria for exclusion of patients were uncontrolled infection, other autoimmune disease, pregnancy or lactation. This clonotype was detected many times.

The receptor was derived from a man aged 45-65 years with Graves' hyperthyroidism. The chain is built from TRBV6-1 and TRBJ2-5, with 13 bases identical to TRBD2. Sequenced material: blood. The CDR3 protein is CASSGTSGNARYF. The DNA for the CDR3 is TGTGCCAGCAGCGGGACTAGCGGGAACGCTAGGTACTTC.